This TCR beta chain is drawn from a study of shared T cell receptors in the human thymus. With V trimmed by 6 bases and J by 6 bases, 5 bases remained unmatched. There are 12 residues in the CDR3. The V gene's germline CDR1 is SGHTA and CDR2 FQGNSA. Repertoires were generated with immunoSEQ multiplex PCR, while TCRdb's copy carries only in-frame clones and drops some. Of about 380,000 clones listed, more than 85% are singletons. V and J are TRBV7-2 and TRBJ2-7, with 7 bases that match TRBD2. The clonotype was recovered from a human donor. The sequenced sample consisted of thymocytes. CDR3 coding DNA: TGTGCCAGCAGGAGGACTAGTTCCGAGCAGTACTTC. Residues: CASRRTSSEQYF.